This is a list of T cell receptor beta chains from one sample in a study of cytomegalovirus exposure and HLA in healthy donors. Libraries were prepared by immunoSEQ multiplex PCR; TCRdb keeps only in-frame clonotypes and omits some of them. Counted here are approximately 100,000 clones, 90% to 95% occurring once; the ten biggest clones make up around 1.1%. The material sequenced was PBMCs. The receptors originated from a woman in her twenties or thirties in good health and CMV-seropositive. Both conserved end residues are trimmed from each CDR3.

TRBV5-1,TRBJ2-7,ASSSQGSLGEQY
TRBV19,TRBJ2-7,ASSIGAVAYEQY
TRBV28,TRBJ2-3,ASSLLQRVTDTQY
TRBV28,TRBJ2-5,ATTGWGETQY
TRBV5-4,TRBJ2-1,ASSLVRVAGNNEQF
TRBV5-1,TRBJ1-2,ASSPRPRGPPGAYGYT
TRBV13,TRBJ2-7,ASSYQGNSYEQY
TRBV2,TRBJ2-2,ASRSRGLWGPNTGELF
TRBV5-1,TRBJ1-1,ASSLAGQATEAF
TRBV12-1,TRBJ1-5,ASRSDRGGQPQH
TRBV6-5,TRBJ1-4,ASSRTGSGEKLF
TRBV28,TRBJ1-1,ASSSRPRQAF
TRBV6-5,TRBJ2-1,ASSYDGGSYNEQF
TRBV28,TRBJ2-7,ASSNPLATSYEQY
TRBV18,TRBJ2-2,ASSRTSVPTGELF
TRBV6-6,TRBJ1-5,ASSRSDRVVRQPQH
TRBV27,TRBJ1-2,ASRSTGVIYGYT
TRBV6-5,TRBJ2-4,ASSFRRGAKNIQY
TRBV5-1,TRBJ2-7,ASSYALRGVDYEQY
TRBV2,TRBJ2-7,ASRAVTYEQY
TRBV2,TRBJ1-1,ASRIRDRGLTEAF
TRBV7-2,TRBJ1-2,ASSLFSAGQLGYT
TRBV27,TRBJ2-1,ASSDGRRASYNEQF
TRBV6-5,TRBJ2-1,ASRDPSGGQF
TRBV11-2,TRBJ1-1,ASSSRQPNTEAF
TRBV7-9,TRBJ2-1,ASSHPGLVEQF
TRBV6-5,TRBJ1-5,ASSQPHKRSQPQH
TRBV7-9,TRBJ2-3,ASSPSQVQSTDTQY
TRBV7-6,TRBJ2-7,ASSLDEGSYEQY
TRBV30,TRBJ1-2,AWREDRVNGYT
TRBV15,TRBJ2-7,ATRHYDHFEQY
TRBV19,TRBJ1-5,ASTGQYSNQPQH
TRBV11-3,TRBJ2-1,ASSLGLAGGYNEQF
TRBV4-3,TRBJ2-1,ASSLDSYNEQF
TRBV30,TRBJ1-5,AWSVAEVEPQH
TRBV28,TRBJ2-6,ASSPQTVKASSGANVLT
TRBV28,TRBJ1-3,ASRERDRGISSGNTIY
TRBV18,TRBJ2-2,ASSLTTPNTGELF
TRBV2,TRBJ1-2,ASSEADRAPPTGHT
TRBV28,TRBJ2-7,ASTGLAYEQY
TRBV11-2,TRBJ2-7,ASSPDLAGAYEQY
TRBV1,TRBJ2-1,TSSQDSRAARNEQF
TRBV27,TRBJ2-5,ASSLGAWETQY
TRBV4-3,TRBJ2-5,ASSQVTSGQETQY
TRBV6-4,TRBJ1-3,ARQGSGNTIY
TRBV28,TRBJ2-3,ASISSGTPEDTQY
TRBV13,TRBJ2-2,ASSSWGLAEVTGELF
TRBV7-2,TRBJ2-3,ASSLTPREADTQY
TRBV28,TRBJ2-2,ASSGPGLRANTGELF
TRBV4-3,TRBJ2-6,ASSTGTSGSAGGANVLT
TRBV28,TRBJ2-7,ASSTERESRYEQY
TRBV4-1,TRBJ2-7,ASSQGTSGAPSYEQY
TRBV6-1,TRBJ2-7,ASSEATGIYEQY
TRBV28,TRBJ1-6,ASMTGGYSPLH
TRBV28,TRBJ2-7,ASRFRQGAYYEQY
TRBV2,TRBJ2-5,ASSELADETQY
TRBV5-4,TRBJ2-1,ASSLGRLAGGEQF
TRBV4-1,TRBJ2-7,ASSQVGSHEQY
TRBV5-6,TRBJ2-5,ASSLERQRGQETQY